The rows below give T cell receptor beta chains drawn from one sample of a study of monozygotic twins with inflammatory bowel disease. Following a re-call of the 5' RACE reads, TCRdb has one entry per CDR3 protein and lacks DNA. The sample holds about 330,000 distinct CDR3 sequences. What was sequenced was blood. These receptors were collected from a human donor with ulcerative colitis or Crohn's disease, or a healthy co-twin of an affected twin (not recorded which). Both conserved end residues are part of each CDR3. Each record gives: V gene, J gene, CDR3 protein.

>TRBV29-1|TRBJ2-1
CSVEGLAGGHSSYNEQFF
>TRBV12-3/TRBV12-4|TRBJ2-1
CASRPGRLVHNEQFF
>TRBV29-1|TRBJ1-5
CSAGEGNSNQPQHF
>TRBV5-4|TRBJ2-7
CASSGGTREYYEQYF
>TRBV15|TRBJ2-1
CATMGHGGNNEQFF
>TRBV12-3/TRBV12-4|TRBJ1-1
CASSLVGPMNTEAFF
>TRBV9|TRBJ1-1
CASSATPDVNTEAFF
>TRBV5-4|TRBJ1-2
CASSLGPEDYGYTF
>TRBV15|TRBJ2-7
CATSGNGGADYEQYF
>TRBV9|TRBJ2-3
CASSVETELDTQYF
>TRBV6-5|TRBJ2-7
CASSYSDGTRYEQYF
>TRBV12-3/TRBV12-4|TRBJ2-2
CASSPTTRTGELFF
>TRBV11-2|TRBJ2-7
CASSTGTSGTTLTYEQYF